This is a list of T cell receptor beta chains from one sample in a study of a mutant IDH1 vaccine in newly diagnosed glioma. Some clones are missing from TCRdb's copy, which holds only in-frame ones; the method was immunoSEQ multiplex PCR. The profile covers tens of thousands of clones, with roughly 91% appearing a single time and 0.56% taken by the ten largest. Their cognate antigens are unknown. This sample comprised PBMCs, obtained from a glioma patient whose treatment included an IDH1 peptide vaccine. The receptors were sampled from a woman aged 50 to 60 with glioma. Both conserved end residues are part of each CDR3. D genes are given only for firm matches. Clone size is stated in some rows and not others, as once, few, many or a class when expanded.

TGTGCCAGCAGTCCTTATTTATACAATGAGCAGTTCTTC	CASSPYLYNEQFF	TRBV11-2	TRBJ2-1	-	-	13
TGTGCCAGCAGCAGCCGGACGGGCAACACCGGGGAGCTGTTTTTT	CASSSRTGNTGELFF	TRBV4-2	TRBJ2-2	-	-	15
TGTGCCTGGAGTGGGGACGTTATCGAGCAGTTCTTC	CAWSGDVIEQFF	TRBV30	TRBJ2-1	-	-	12
TGTGCCAGCCGGGCGGGAGGGGGCAATGAGCAGTTCTTC	CASRAGGGNEQFF	TRBV2	TRBJ2-1	-	TRBD2	13
TGCGCCAGCAGCATACTAGGACAGGGGGATAACGCCGGGGAGCTGTTTTTT	CASSILGQGDNAGELFF	TRBV5-1	TRBJ2-2	-	TRBD1	17
TGCGCCAGCAGCCACGCGCCACTGGGATCAGGAGGTGAGCAGTTCTTC	CASSHAPLGSGGEQFF	TRBV4-1	TRBJ2-1	-	-	16
TGTGCCAGCAGTTGGAAATACGAGCAGTACTTC	CASSWKYEQYF	TRBV28	TRBJ2-7	once	-	11
TGTGCCAGCAGTGAACATCTGGGGGACGAGACCCAGTACTTC	CASSEHLGDETQYF	TRBV2	TRBJ2-5	-	-	14
TGTGCCAGCTCACCGGGACAGGGATCCTACGAGCAGTACTTC	CASSPGQGSYEQYF	TRBV18	TRBJ2-7	-	TRBD1	14
TGTGCCAGCAGCTTACCGGGACAGGGAACTGGAAACACCATATATTTT	CASSLPGQGTGNTIYF	TRBV28	TRBJ1-3	-	TRBD1	16
TGTGCCACCAGCAGAGTCCCACCGAGCCTGGGCGAGCAGTACTTC	CATSRVPPSLGEQYF	TRBV15	TRBJ2-7	-	-	15
TGTGCCTGGAGTGGAGGGACGGTCAATCAGCCCCAGCATTTT	CAWSGGTVNQPQHF	TRBV30	TRBJ1-5	-	-	14
TGTGCCAGTAGCCCAGGGACAGGCCAAGAGACCCAGTACTTC	CASSPGTGQETQYF	TRBV19	TRBJ2-5	-	TRBD1	14
TGTGCCATCAGTGAAGGGACGAATAGCAATCAGCCCCAGCATTTT	CAISEGTNSNQPQHF	TRBV10-3	TRBJ1-5	once	-	15
TGCGCCAGCAGCACAAGGACTAGCGGGAGACCAGATACGCAGTATTTT	CASSTRTSGRPDTQYF	TRBV5-1	TRBJ2-3	-	TRBD2	16
TGCGCCAGCAGCCAAGAAGGGCGACTATCTAATGAAAAACTGTTTTTT	CASSQEGRLSNEKLFF	TRBV4-1	TRBJ1-4	-	-	16
TGTGCTAGTGGTTTGCGCCCCGGGGGGGAGCAATGCTACGAGCAGTACTTC	CASGLRPGGEQCYEQYF	TRBV12-5	TRBJ2-7	-	TRBD2	17
TGTGCCAGCAGTTTAGGGAGTCTAGCGGCCACAGATACGCAGTATTTT	CASSLGSLAATDTQYF	TRBV27	TRBJ2-3	-	TRBD2	16
TGTGCCAGCAGCTTAGGGGACAGGAATGGCTACACCTTC	CASSLGDRNGYTF	TRBV7-8	TRBJ1-2	-	TRBD1	13
TGCGCCAGCAGCCGGGACAACAGCCCCTACGAGCAGTACTTC	CASSRDNSPYEQYF	TRBV5-1	TRBJ2-7	once	-	14
TGTGCCAGCAGCCGCCTCGGGACAGAAGAGACCCAGTACTTC	CASSRLGTEETQYF	TRBV2	TRBJ2-5	-	TRBD1	14
TGTGCCAGCAGTGCGACTTCTAGCAGCCCATACCCCGAGCAGTACTTC	CASSATSSSPYPEQYF	TRBV2	TRBJ2-7	-	-	16
TGTGCCAGCCGAGACAACCAGAACACTGAAGCTTTCTTT	CASRDNQNTEAFF	TRBV18	TRBJ1-1	-	-	13
TGTGCCTGGAGCCCTGGGGGGGGCTACACCTTC	CAWSPGGGYTF	TRBV30	TRBJ1-2	-	-	11